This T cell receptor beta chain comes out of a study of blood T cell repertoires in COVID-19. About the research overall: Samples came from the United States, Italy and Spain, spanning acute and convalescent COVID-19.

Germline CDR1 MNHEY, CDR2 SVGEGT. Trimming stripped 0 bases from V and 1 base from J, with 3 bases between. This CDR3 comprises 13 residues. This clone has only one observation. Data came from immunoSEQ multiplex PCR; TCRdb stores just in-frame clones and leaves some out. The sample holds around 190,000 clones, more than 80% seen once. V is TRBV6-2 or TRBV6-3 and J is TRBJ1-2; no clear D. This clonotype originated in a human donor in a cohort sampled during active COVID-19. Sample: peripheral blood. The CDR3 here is CASSYSLNYGYTF. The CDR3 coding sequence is TGTGCCAGCAGTTACTCCCTTAACTATGGCTACACCTTC.